The source of this T cell receptor (beta chain) is a study of CD8 T cells in ankylosing spondylitis. Using quantitative 5'-RACE with molecular barcodes, the authors made TCR beta libraries. TCRdb re-called the 5' RACE reads through MiXCR, storing one row per CDR3 protein. The sample has approximately 200,000 distinct CDR3 sequences, under 15% seen once. This clonotype was found many times. The specimen sequenced was blood, either unsorted or a sorted T cell fraction (not recorded which). This receptor was identified in a female donor with ankylosing spondylitis or in good health (not recorded which).

The CDR3 is CSAQMDRGLHF. The CDR3 DNA follows: TGCAGTGCACAAATGGACAGGGGTCTCCACTTT. The rearrangement joins TRBV20-1 to TRBJ1-6; 9 bases fit TRBD1. The CDR3 loop spans 11 amino acids. Germline V gene sequence: CDR1 DFQATT, CDR2 SNEGSKA (reference sequence). The trim removed 6 bases at V and 16 bases at J, leaving 7 bases unmatched.